These 10 T cell receptor beta chains were all obtained from the same sample, sequenced in a study of shared clonotypes between healthy human individuals. The assay was immunoSEQ multiplex PCR, and TCRdb's table has in-frame clones only and misses some. The table records 1 million to 1.3 million clones, about 84% of them present only once. The sample was memory CD4+ T cells from PBMCs. The subset is: CD45RA-negative fraction. Receptors were obtained from a man younger than 35 in good health. Some clones in this sample may be carry-over from other donors' samples.

The V call is TRBV2, the J call TRBJ2-2; D is possibly TRBD2 (6 bases). From germline, CDR1 is SNHLY and CDR2 FYNNEI. There are 16 residues in the CDR3. V was cut by 7 bases and J by 0 bases, with 15 bases left in between. The CDR3 sequence is CASTQGLGTNTGELFF. In DNA form, the CDR3 reads TGTGCCAGCACCCAGGGACTCGGCACGAACACCGGGGAGCTGTTTTTT.

The chain couples TRBV7-2 to TRBJ1-3; a weak D match, TRBD1 (5 bases). The CDR3 is 14 amino acids. The V gene lost 5 bases and the J gene lost 0 bases, with 8 bases spanning the gap. CDR1 is SGHTA, CDR2 FQGNSA, per germline. CDR3 in amino acids: CASSGGYSGNTIYF. The DNA of the CDR3 is TGTGCCAGCAGCGGGGGGTACTCTGGAAACACCATATATTTT. The whole variable domain, remainder taken from reference TRBV7-2 and TRBJ1-3, is GAGVSQSPSNKVTEKGKDVELRCDPISGHTALYWYRQSLGQGLEFLIYFQGNSAPDKSGLPSDRFSAERTGGSVSTLTIQRTQQEDSAVYLCASSGGYSGNTIYFGEGSWLTVV.

This chain connects TRBV2 to TRBJ1-4; a possible D gene is TRBD1 (6 bases). V was cut by 7 bases and J by 7 bases, with 19 bases left in between. Germline CDR1 and CDR2: SNHLY and FYNNEI. This CDR3 has 15 amino acids. The CDR3 DNA sequence: TGTGCCAGCACCCAAGTGGGGGGGGCCGTTGAAAAACTGTTTTTT. Residues: CASTQVGGAVEKLFF. Combining the CDR3 with reference TRBV2 and TRBJ1-4 gives the whole variable domain EPEVTQTPSHQVTQMGQEVILRCVPISNHLYFYWYRQILGQKVEFLVSFYNNEISEKSEIFDDQFSVERPDGSNFTLKIRSTKLEDSAMYFCASTQVGGAVEKLFFGSGTQLSVL.

The chain recombines TRBV2 with TRBJ1-5; possibly TRBD1 for D (5 bases). Germline V gene data show CDR1 as SNHLY and CDR2 as FYNNEI. Trimming stripped 4 bases from V and 3 bases from J, with 10 bases between. CDR3 length: 14 amino acids. Here the CDR3 reads CASSGRGNNQPQHF. DNA of the CDR3: TGTGCCAGCAGTGGGCGGGGGAACAATCAGCCCCAGCATTTT.

Notes on this clone: One base away lies a much larger clone, so this may be a sequencing read error. V usage is TRBV19 and J usage is TRBJ1-4, with 7 bases fitting TRBD1. Germline V gene sequence: CDR1 LNHDA, CDR2 SQIVND (reference sequence). V lost 6 bases to trimming and J lost 0 bases; unmatched junction nucleotides: 1. There are 14 residues in the CDR3. CDR3 in DNA: TGTGCCAGTAGGGGGACAGCAACTAATGAAAAACTGTTTTTT. This translates into CASRGTATNEKLFF.

The chain joins TRBV5-6 to TRBJ2-7, with D possibly being TRBD1 (6 bases). Trimming took off 1 base at V and 3 bases at J, with 26 bases between the two ends. The germline V gene encodes CDR1 SGHDT and CDR2 YYEEEE. This CDR3 is built from 19 residues. CDR3: CASSLYLGRGERLDYEQYF. The CDR3 DNA reads TGTGCCAGCAGCTTGTATTTAGGCAGGGGCGAACGTCTTGACTACGAGCAGTACTTC.

The V and J genes are TRBV6-5 and TRBJ2-5, with 8 positions matching TRBD2. Germline values: CDR1 MNHEY, CDR2 SVGAGI. This CDR3 comprises 13 residues. V lost 7 bases to trimming and J lost 4 bases; unmatched junction nucleotides: 5. The CDR3 sequence is CASTPGGGETQYF. CDR3 DNA sequence: TGTGCCAGCACCCCGGGGGGGGGAGAGACCCAGTACTTC.

CDR3 DNA: TGTGCCAGCAGCTTAGTGCGGCAGGGGTCGGCCGGGGAGCTGTTTTTT. It is translated as CASSLVRQGSAGELFF. This chain connects TRBV11-2 to TRBJ2-2; tentative D call: TRBD1 (6 bases). There are 16 residues in the CDR3. Per the germline V gene, CDR1 is SGHAT and CDR2 is FQNNGV. With 1 base removed from V and 6 bases from J, the gap between germline ends came to 15 bases.

As to this clone: A far larger clone is only one base removed, so a read error is likely. Other DNA sequences in this sample translate to the same CDR3. The CDR3 reads CSADNMNTEAFF. In nucleotides, the CDR3 is TGCAGCGCAGACAATATGAACACTGAAGCTTTCTTT. The chain links TRBV29-1 to TRBJ1-1; D is unresolved. With 7 bases removed from V and 0 bases from J, the gap between germline ends came to 9 bases. Germline V CDR1 and CDR2: SQVTM, ANQGSEA. This CDR3 comprises 12 residues.

This clone has just one count. The CDR3 spells CASSLFEGGPGEQFF. In DNA form, the CDR3 reads TGTGCCAGCAGCTTATTTGAGGGAGGGCCAGGTGAGCAGTTCTTC. The chain combines TRBV7-6 with TRBJ2-1; 7 positions match TRBD2. Trimming took 2 bases from V and 9 from J; bases not matched to a gene: 10. The CDR3 loop spans 15 amino acids. CDR1 is SGHVS, CDR2 FNYEAQ, per germline.